This T cell receptor (beta chain) is from a study of cytomegalovirus exposure and HLA in healthy donors. The wider study: There were around 390 genotyped donors. Of these, 81% fell in the genetic ancestry cluster associated with self-reported Caucasian donors. Findings of the study overall: The study had only CMV serostatus as immune exposure information. Excluded: some indistinguishable V segments such as TRBV6-2 and TRBV6-3. Despite most TCR sequences being rare, some public TCRs occurred in many donors.

Primers included in the PCR were 60 Vbeta and 13 Jbeta primers. The method was immunoSEQ multiplex PCR; TCRdb's version includes in-frame clones alone and lacks a portion of them. The top ten hold 1.5% to 2% of the sample, which has some 190,000 clones, roughly four fifths seen once. Trimming removed 0 bases from V and 2 bases from J; junction bases left unmatched: 3. Germline V lookup: CDR1 GTSNPN, CDR2 SVGIG (reference sequence). This CDR3 is 17 amino acids long. Of note for this clone: Its specificity is unknown.

The chain links TRBV30 to TRBJ2-5; 16 positions agree with TRBD2. The receptor was isolated from a man younger than 30 in good health and CMV-seronegative. The sample taken for sequencing was PBMCs. CDR3 sequence (DNA): TGTGCCTGGAGTGTAGGGGGACTAGCGGGGGGGCAAGAGACCCAGTACTTC. Amino acids: CAWSVGGLAGGQETQYF.